This is a list of T cell receptor beta chains from one sample in a study of cytomegalovirus exposure and HLA in healthy donors. Libraries were prepared by immunoSEQ multiplex PCR; TCRdb keeps only in-frame clonotypes and omits some of them. This repertoire shows about 150,000 clones, over 75% found once; its top ten account for 1.8%. Sequencing was performed on PBMCs. The receptors here all came from a man aged 35 to 55 in good health and CMV-seronegative. CDR3s include the opening cysteine and the closing phenylalanine or tryptophan. The D gene is left open where the match is weak. Size values are once, few and many counts, or a class for expanded clones, and some rows have none.

clone size	V gene	J gene	D gene	CDR3 protein	CDR3 DNA
NA	TRBV5-6	TRBJ1-2	NA	CASSLSGGPGYTF	TGTGCCAGCAGCTTGTCCGGGGGACCTGGCTACACCTTC
few	TRBV6-1	TRBJ2-7	NA	CASSETSGSYEQYF	TGTGCCAGCAGTGAAACGTCAGGGTCCTACGAGCAGTACTTC
NA	TRBV4-1	TRBJ2-1	TRBD2	CASSQLAGNQFF	TGCGCCAGCAGCCAGCTAGCGGGGAACCAGTTCTTC
NA	TRBV7-8	TRBJ2-7	NA	CASSLIGVGNYEQYF	TGTGCCAGCAGCTTAATCGGGGTTGGGAACTACGAGCAGTACTTC
NA	TRBV7-9	TRBJ2-7	NA	CASSLALTHYEQYF	TGTGCCAGCAGCTTAGCGCTGACACACTACGAGCAGTACTTC
NA	TRBV15	TRBJ2-3	NA	CATSREEVTDTQYF	TGTGCCACCAGCAGAGAGGAGGTCACAGATACGCAGTATTTT
once	TRBV28	TRBJ2-1	NA	CASSSRDWPREQFF	TGTGCCAGCAGTTCCCGGGACTGGCCTCGTGAGCAGTTCTTC
NA	TRBV18	TRBJ1-1	TRBD1	CASSSTGEVDTEAFF	TGTGCCAGCTCATCTACAGGGGAAGTGGACACTGAAGCTTTCTTT
NA	TRBV9	TRBJ2-5	NA	CASSVGPAGGVETQYF	TGTGCCAGCAGCGTAGGCCCTGCTGGGGGCGTGGAGACCCAGTACTTC
few	TRBV5-1	TRBJ2-2	TRBD2	CASSLGLAGANTGELFF	TGCGCCAGCAGCTTGGGACTAGCGGGAGCGAACACCGGGGAGCTGTTTTTT
NA	TRBV15	TRBJ1-5	TRBD1	CATSRTGGRDQPQHF	TGTGCCACCAGCAGGACAGGGGGGAGGGATCAGCCCCAGCATTTT
NA	TRBV18	TRBJ2-3	NA	CASSPGTPDTDTQYF	TGTGCCAGCTCACCCGGGACTCCGGACACAGATACGCAGTATTTT
NA	TRBV7-8	TRBJ2-7	TRBD2	CASSWGGTSYEQYF	TGTGCCAGCAGCTGGGGGGGGACCTCCTACGAGCAGTACTTC
NA	TRBV10-3	TRBJ1-4	NA	CAISESKGLGEKLFF	TGTGCCATCAGTGAGTCGAAGGGGCTCGGTGAAAAACTGTTTTTT
NA	TRBV28	TRBJ2-7	TRBD2	CASSPGLTYEQYF	TGTGCCAGCAGCCCGGGACTAACCTACGAGCAGTACTTC
NA	TRBV28	TRBJ1-3	TRBD1	CASSFPAGQGYGNTIYF	TGTGCCAGCAGTTTCCCCGCGGGACAGGGCTACGGAAACACCATATATTTT
NA	TRBV6-1	TRBJ1-5	NA	CASSEYRAAGPQHF	TGTGCCAGCAGTGAGTACAGGGCGGCAGGGCCCCAGCATTTT
NA	TRBV9	TRBJ2-2	NA	CASSVVYNTGELFF	TGTGCCAGCAGCGTAGTATATAACACCGGGGAGCTGTTTTTT